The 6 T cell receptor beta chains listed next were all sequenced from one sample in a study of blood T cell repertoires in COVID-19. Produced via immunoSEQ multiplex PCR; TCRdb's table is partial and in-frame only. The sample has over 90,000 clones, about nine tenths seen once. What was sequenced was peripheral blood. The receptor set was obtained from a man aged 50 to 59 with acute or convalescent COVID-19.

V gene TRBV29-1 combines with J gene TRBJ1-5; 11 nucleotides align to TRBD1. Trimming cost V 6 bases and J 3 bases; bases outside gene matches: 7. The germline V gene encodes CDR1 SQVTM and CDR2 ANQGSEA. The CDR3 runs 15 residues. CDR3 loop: CSVAGTGGINQPQHF. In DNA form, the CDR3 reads TGCAGCGTGGCCGGGACAGGGGGGATCAATCAGCCCCAGCATTTT.

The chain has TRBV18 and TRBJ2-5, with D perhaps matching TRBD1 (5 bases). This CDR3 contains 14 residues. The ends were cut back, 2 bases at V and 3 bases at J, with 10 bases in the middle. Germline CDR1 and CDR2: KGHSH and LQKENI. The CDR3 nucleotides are TGTGCCAGCTCACCAGGAGACAGAAAAGAGACCCAGTACTTC. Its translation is CASSPGDRKETQYF.

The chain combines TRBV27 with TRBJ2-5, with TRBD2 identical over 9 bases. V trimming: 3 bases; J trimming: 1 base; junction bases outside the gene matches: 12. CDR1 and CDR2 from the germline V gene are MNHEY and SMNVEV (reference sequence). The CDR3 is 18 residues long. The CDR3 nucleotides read TGTGCCAGCAGTTTCTCATTAGCGGGAGCCCCGGCCCAAGAGACCCAGTACTTC. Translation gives CASSFSLAGAPAQETQYF.

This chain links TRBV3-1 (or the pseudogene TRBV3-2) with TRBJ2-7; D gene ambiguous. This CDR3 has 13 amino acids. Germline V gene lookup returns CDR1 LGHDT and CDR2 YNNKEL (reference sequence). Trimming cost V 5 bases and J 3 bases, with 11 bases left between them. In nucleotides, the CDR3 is TGTGCCAGCAGCAACATCGGCGGCTACGAGCAGTACTTC. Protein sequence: CASSNIGGYEQYF.

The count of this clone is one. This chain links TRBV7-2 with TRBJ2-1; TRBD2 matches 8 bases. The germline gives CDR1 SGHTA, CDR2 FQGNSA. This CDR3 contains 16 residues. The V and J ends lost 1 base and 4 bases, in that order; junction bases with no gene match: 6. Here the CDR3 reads CASSLVALAEYNEQFF. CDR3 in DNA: TGTGCCAGCAGCTTAGTAGCACTAGCGGAGTACAATGAGCAGTTCTTC.

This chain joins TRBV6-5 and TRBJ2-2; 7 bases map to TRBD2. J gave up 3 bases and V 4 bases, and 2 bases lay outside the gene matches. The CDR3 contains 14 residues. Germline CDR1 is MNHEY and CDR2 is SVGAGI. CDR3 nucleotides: TGTGCCAGCAGTTTGGGGGGGTACACCGGGGAGCTGTTTTTT. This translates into CASSLGGYTGELFF.